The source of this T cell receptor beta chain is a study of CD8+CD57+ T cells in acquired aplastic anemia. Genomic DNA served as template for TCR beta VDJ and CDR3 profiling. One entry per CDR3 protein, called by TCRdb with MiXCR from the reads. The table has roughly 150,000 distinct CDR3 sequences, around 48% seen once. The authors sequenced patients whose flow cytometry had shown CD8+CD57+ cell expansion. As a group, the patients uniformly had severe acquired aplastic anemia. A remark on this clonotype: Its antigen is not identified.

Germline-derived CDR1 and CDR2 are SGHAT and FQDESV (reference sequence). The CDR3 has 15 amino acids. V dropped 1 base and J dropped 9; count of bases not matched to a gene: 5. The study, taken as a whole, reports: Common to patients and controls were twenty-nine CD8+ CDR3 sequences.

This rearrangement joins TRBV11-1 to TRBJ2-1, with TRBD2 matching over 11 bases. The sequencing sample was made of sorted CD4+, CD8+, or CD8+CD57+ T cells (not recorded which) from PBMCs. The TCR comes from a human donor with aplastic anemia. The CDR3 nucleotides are TGTGCCAGCAGCTTAGAGGGGACTAGCGGCTTTGAGCAGTTCTTC. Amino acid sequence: CASSLEGTSGFEQFF.